This T cell receptor beta chain was profiled in a study of response to subunit inactivated influenza vaccine. General observations from the study: Researchers suggested that each seasonal influenza vaccination recruits few new T cells.

A single record per CDR3 protein comes from TCRdb applying MiXCR to the RT-PCR reads. Counted here are 610,000 or so distinct CDR3 sequences, 14% occurring once; the ten biggest clones make up 11%. Of note for this clonotype: Its antigen is unknown.

Looked up from germline, CDR1 is SQVTM and CDR2 is ANQGSEA. This CDR3 is built from 13 residues. V was cut by 4 bases and J by 6 bases, with 13 bases left in between. The genes are TRBV29-1 and TRBJ2-1; the D gene is possibly TRBD2 (5 bases). The sequence was obtained from a man aged 50 to 59 who received an inactivated influenza vaccine. Specimen: PBMCs from blood, collected 11 to 12 days after vaccination. Written as DNA, the CDR3 is TGCAGCGTTGCTGAGGGCAGAGGCAATGAGCAGTTCTTC. Its protein product is CSVAEGRGNEQFF.